This T cell receptor (beta chain) came from a study of regulatory T cells in long-lasting Graves disease. In this sample, this clonotype turned up once. Documented time point: persistent/refractory GD, antithyroid drugs over 5 years with positive TRAb. RNA isolated from PBMCs was used to make the TCR library. According to the study, TCR beta libraries were built with iRepertoire HTBI primers and CDR3-region Arm-PCR. A single record per CDR3 protein comes from TCRdb applying MiXCR to the multiplex PCR reads. The sample has about 660,000 distinct CDR3 sequences; approximately 29% are singletons. The sequencing here drew on peripheral blood mononuclear cells (PBMCs), taken when the disease was refractory, from a patient treated with antithyroid drugs. The sequence came from a female donor with Graves disease.

CDR3 residues: CASSLFPRVFSEQYF. CDR3 nucleotides: TGTGCCAGCAGTTTATTTCCCAGGGTCTTTTCCGAGCAGTACTTC. The gene calls are TRBV27 and TRBJ2-7; perhaps TRBD1 as D (5 bases). CDR3 length: 15 residues. Germline V lookup: CDR1 MNHEY, CDR2 SMNVEV (reference sequence). V lost 1 base and J lost 6, with 16 bases in between.